This section outlines one TCR beta chain sequence together with its context. The antigen this receptor binds is unknown. Base-call qualities are not available, and no considerably larger clone is one nucleotide away. V loses 2 bases of germline sequence and J loses 5 bases, and the interval between the two ends is 12 bases. The CDR3 numbers 15 residues from cysteine through phenylalanine. Only the CDR3 DNA stays, 45 bases, in frame from base 1. According to the germline V gene, CDR1 reads SGHTA and CDR2 reads FQGTGA. Ophthalmopathy patients had moderately to severely active disease, Clinical Activity Score of at least 3, NOSPECS grade of at least 4, and disease duration under 3 months. Anyone with other autoimmune diseases, uncontrolled infections, pregnancy or lactation was excluded from the study. Diagnosis was based on clinical symptoms, serum thyroxine, TRAb, thyroid ultrasound and orbital computed tomography. PBMCs were isolated from 10 ml of fresh peripheral blood by Ficoll-Paque density gradient centrifugation. Total RNA was extracted with Trizol reagent and quality-checked on an Agilent 2100 Bioanalyzer.

The entry originates in a study of Graves' ophthalmopathy and Graves' hyperthyroidism (dated by TCRdb to 2016 to 2019). Background on the whole study: Peripheral blood was collected at initial diagnosis, before any treatment. TCR beta repertoire signatures were used to distinguish Graves' ophthalmopathy from Graves' hyperthyroidism and to predict progression to ophthalmopathy. In total, over 130 blood samples were TCR-sequenced: approximately 42 ophthalmopathy, 75 hyperthyroidism and some 17 hyperthyroidism-to-ophthalmopathy patients. To explore V-J signatures that separate ophthalmopathy from hyperthyroidism, a discovery set of about a hundred patients was enrolled, consisting of 43 with ophthalmopathy and roughly 57 with stable hyperthyroidism. The independent validation cohort included about 19 hyperthyroidism patients plus 17 patients who later progressed from hyperthyroidism to ophthalmopathy. In five to seven hyperthyroidism patients, T-cell repertoires of thyroid tissue and blood were compared. Following sample collection, hyperthyroidism patients were given methimazole at a starting dose of 30 mg daily, and ophthalmopathy patients were given high-dose intravenous methylprednisolone. What the study reported, not specific to this receptor: Among expanded thyroid clonotypes with frequency above 0.001, most also showed up in blood, which suggests that blood repertoires may reflect the thyroid immune response. No statistical method was used to set the sample size in advance, and the investigators knew which group each participant was assigned to. In cross-validation, the 13-signature model distinguished ophthalmopathy from stable hyperthyroidism with nearly 90% sensitivity and approximately 81% specificity, while in the test set the corresponding values were 80% and 75%. In validation, the model predicted ophthalmopathy progression with 70.59% sensitivity and 72.22% specificity; about a dozen predicted patients were CT-confirmed with GO in a median of about 7.1 months.

For repertoire sequencing, the TCR beta CDR3 regions were amplified from RNA transcripts. The first round of RT-PCR was done with HTBI primers and the Qiagen OneStep RT-PCR kit, and was followed by a second round of multiplex PCR, then size selection and purification. Libraries were sequenced on an Illumina HiSeq2000 using paired-end 100 bp reads. Per the original workflow: Reads were processed with SOAPnuke, discarding reads with adapters, uncalled bases, mean Phred below 15, or no exact constant-primer or identifier match. COPE v1.2.5 was used to merge high-quality paired reads. Each unique nucleotide sequence was treated as a clonotype, and MiTCR v1.1 was used to align the clonotypes to the IMGT TRB V, D and J references. The analysis was limited to V-J combinations with a frequency above 0.0001, which together covered approximately 99% of repertoires. For each V-J combination, a TCR clonal expansion and chaos score was defined as F50 clonal expansion divided by the chaos observed in the TCRdist matrix. Welch's t-statistics and random forest were used to narrow the features down to 10 to 15 V-J combinations, which were then fed into a naive Bayes classifier. The Morisita-Horn index was used to measure how similar the thyroid and blood repertoires were. The public reads were run again by TCRdb, first through fastp at Q25 and then through MiXCR, and only productive beta chains were kept. Under each unique CDR3 protein, matching rows form one entry showing the most common genes and DNA. TCRdb's processing, not the study's, gives the V and J calls here. Here the sample has 660,000 or so distinct CDR3 sequences; about 41% occur a single time. The ten largest clones capture roughly 3.5% of the sample.

The rearranged segments are TRBV7-3 and TRBJ2-2; the D gene is unclear. The source is an adult man with Graves' ophthalmopathy. The sample was peripheral blood. The CDR3 reads CASSLLGGSTGELFF. The DNA reads TGTGCCAGCAGCTTATTAGGCGGCAGTACCGGGGAGCTGTTTTTT.